This T cell receptor (beta chain) was recovered during a study of blood T cell repertoires in COVID-19. Study-level background: Sites across the United States, Italy and Spain contributed samples from acute and convalescent COVID-19. The analysed material was cDNA or gDNA that came from T cells, B-cell-depleted T cells, or PBMCs.

The CDR3 is 13 residues long. Germline CDR1 is MRHNA and CDR2 is SNTAGT. V lost 4 bases, J lost 6 bases, and 10 bases lay in between. Authors' processing steps: Amplified reference gene primers provided the basis for estimating nucleated cell counts. Sequencing used immunoSEQ multiplex PCR; TCRdb keeps in-frame clones, though not all of them. The V and J calls and clone size come from that table; D and trimming were worked out from the DNA. The sample has about 88,000 clones, 87% seen once. The genes are TRBV6-4 and TRBJ1-5; D unresolved. The source of this sequence is a male donor with acute or convalescent COVID-19. Sequencing was performed on peripheral blood. The CDR3 DNA sequence: TGTGCCAGCAGTGGACAAGAAGGTCAGCCCCAGCATTTT. It yields the protein CASSGQEGQPQHF.